The T cell receptor beta chain described here comes from a study of response to subunit inactivated influenza vaccine. Between the trimmed V and J ends, which lost 0 bases and 4 bases, there was a span of 7 bases. Looked up from germline, CDR1 is MNHEY and CDR2 is SVGEGT. The CDR3 is 13 residues long. TCRdb redid the calling of the RT-PCR reads with MiXCR, one entry per CDR3 protein. The table includes over 400,000 distinct CDR3 sequences, 10% to 15% detected once. V and J are TRBV6-2 or TRBV6-3 and TRBJ2-7; D not resolved. The clonotype originates from a man over 45 who received an inactivated influenza vaccine. This specimen consisted of PBMCs from blood, obtained 45 days after vaccination. DNA for the CDR3: TGTGCCAGCAGTTACTCGTCGCAATACGAGCAGTACTTC. As protein: CASSYSSQYEQYF.